The source of this T cell receptor (beta chain) is a study of CD8+ T cells in alopecia areata (dated by TCRdb to 2016 to 2018). About the study as a whole: The treated patients, all with moderate-to-severe alopecia areata, were enrolled in an open-label pilot trial of oral tofacitinib given at 5 to 10 mg twice daily. Biopsies were taken from tofacitinib-treated patients at baseline and again at 4 and 24 weeks into treatment, and several of those patients also had a later scalp biopsy. Scalp clonality was compared among normal scalp (n=4), patchy alopecia areata scalp (n=8), and alopecia totalis/universalis scalp (n=8). Tofacitinib was given for 6 to 18 months, followed by 6 months of follow-up off drug to assess delayed response and recurrence. TCRbeta CDR3 regions were amplified by immunoSEQ multiplex PCR using 35 Vbeta forward and 13 Jbeta reverse primers. The RNA source kit depended on sample type: the PAXgene miRNA kit for fixed scalp, the miRNeasy kit for PBMCs, and the RNeasy kit for mouse skin. Scalp tissue and sorted CD4+ and CD8+ peripheral blood T cells from patchy and totalis/universalis alopecia areata patients and from healthy controls were covered by human TCRbeta sequencing. High-throughput TCRbeta sequencing was used to examine T cell clonal expansion in alopecia areata in both the C3H/HeJ mouse model and human patients. For the treated patients, the SALT score, which quantifies what percentage of scalp surface area is affected, served as the measure of disease severity. Overall results and qualifications from the work: During tofacitinib treatment, many expanded lesional clones stuck around in both scalp and blood, and this persistence may partly explain why relapse happens after treatment is stopped. Lesional scalp, especially in alopecia totalis/universalis, showed higher clonality and more expanded CD8+ clones than normal scalp, suggesting antigenic drive. Scalp TCR repertoire analysis is complicated because resident alphabeta T cells in normal human skin are also sequenced, whereas mouse skin is dominated by gammadelta T cells. Compared with mice, TCR sequences shared between patients were less clear, possibly partly because of HLA diversity across the patient population. Tofacitinib significantly decreased scalp clonality and the number of expanded CD8+ clones among the top 100 scalp clones. Because the treated cohort was small and had just a single nonresponder, larger studies are needed to establish links between baseline CD8+ expansion and response.

Libraries were prepared through the immunoSEQ multiplex PCR assay. To provide template for TCR sequencing, every sample had RNA extracted and reverse transcribed into cDNA. SuperScript III was used for first-strand cDNA synthesis, primed with a 2:1 mix of oligo-dT and random hexamers. A synthetic immune receptor repertoire was used to measure amplification bias, and any remaining bias was corrected computationally. As for the original processing: After raw reads were preprocessed to remove errors, the CDR3 was defined following IMGT conventions as running from the conserved cysteine to phenylalanine. To get clonality, Shannon entropy was normalized by log2 of the number of productive unique TCRs and the result was subtracted from 1. CD4 or CD8 identity of scalp clones was inferred by cross-referencing scalp TCRbeta sequences with sorted blood CD4 and CD8 repertoires. TCRdb mirrors the immuneACCESS table, restricted to in-frame sequences. Some clones are absent from its copies; in checked studies, under half trace to an unresolved V gene, and the reason for the others is unknown. Clonal size and the V and J genes are those of that table, whereas D and trimming came from the DNA. This sample lists about 110,000 clones; under 60% were detected once. The ten biggest clones cover 12% of the sample.

Per the publication, the time point label means: about 25 weeks on oral tofacitinib. In light of the paper, this sample's treatment or condition label describes: oral pan-JAK inhibitor, 5-10 mg twice daily. Peripheral blood and lesional scalp punch biopsies were obtained from patients with alopecia areata. PBMCs were separated by density centrifugation and stained for CD3, CD4 and CD8, after which CD4+ and CD8+ T cells were sorted on a FACSAria. V drops 6 bases and J drops 4 bases, leaving 6 bases in between. There are 11 amino acids in the CDR3, from cysteine to phenylalanine inclusive. The DNA shown is the 33-base CDR3, in frame from base 1. Reading the germline V gene (reference sequence) gives CDR1 LNHDA and CDR2 SQIVND. Notes on this clone: This receptor's antigen is unknown. No qualities accompany the bases; no much larger clone lies one base away.

Rearrangement joined TRBV19 to TRBJ1-2; perhaps TRBD1 is the D gene, with 5 bases matching. The receptor was derived from a human donor with alopecia areata. The input for sequencing was CD8+ T cells sorted from blood, taken at week 24, from a patient treated with tofacitinib. The nucleotide sequence is TGTGCCAGTAGGCAGGGCTATGGCTACACCTTC. This yields the protein CASRQGYGYTF.